This T cell receptor (beta chain) originates from a study of shared clonotypes between healthy human individuals. Naive CD8 populations comprised CD45RO-negative cells positively selected for CCR7, excluding terminally differentiated effector memory CD45RA+ cells. V was clipped by 2 bases and J by 0 bases, with 8 bases between them. Looked up from germline, CDR1 is SGHTA and CDR2 is FQGNSA. The CDR3 sequence is 14 residues long. Assay used: immunoSEQ multiplex PCR; TCRdb lists only in-frame clones, some missing. The sample contains 2 million to 2.5 million clones, about 92% of which appear only once.

The clonotype originates from a man aged 18 to 30 in good health. Some clones in this sample may be carry-over from other donors' samples. Sequencing was performed on naive CD8+ T cells from PBMCs. This sequence joins TRBV7-2 and TRBJ2-7; no clear D gene. The CDR3 loop reads CASSLWIDSYEQYF. In DNA form, the CDR3 reads TGTGCCAGCAGCTTATGGATAGACTCCTACGAGCAGTACTTC.